The 22 T cell receptor beta chains below come from one sample, sequenced in a study of OX40 agonist ivuxolimab in advanced cancers. Assay: immunoSEQ multiplex PCR; the TCRdb copy retains only in-frame clones and omits some. The table records 60,000 to 70,000 clones, 75% to 85% of them present only once. The specimen was CD4+ or CD8+ T cells sorted from blood, collected in a trial of the OX40 agonist ivuxolimab. The receptor source for this set is an adult with an advanced solid tumor such as melanoma, head and neck, liver or kidney cancer.

The chain couples TRBV11-2 to TRBJ1-1, with D possibly TRBD1 on 5 matching bases. The CDR3 is 15 residues long. In germline, CDR1 is SGHAT, CDR2 FQNNGV. Trimming left V 0 bases short and J 8 bases short, with 16 bases between. CDR3 in amino acids: CASSLDLYRGREAFF. Written as DNA, the CDR3 is TGTGCCAGCAGCTTAGATTTATATCGGGGCCGGGAAGCTTTCTTT.

This chain joins TRBV15 and TRBJ1-5; tentatively, D is TRBD1 (6 bases). CDR3 length: 15 residues. Germline CDR1 and CDR2: LNHNV and YYDKDF (reference sequence). The V and J ends lost 1 base and 9 bases respectively, with 16 bases between them. The CDR3 loop reads CATSRVPGGVGPQHF. DNA of the CDR3: TGTGCCACCAGCAGAGTCCCGGGGGGCGTGGGGCCCCAGCATTTT.

This chain links TRBV6-5 with TRBJ1-1; 8 bases fit TRBD1. V gave up 2 bases and J gave up 0 bases; unmatched junction bases: 5. The germline V gene has CDR1 MNHEY and CDR2 SVGAGI. This CDR3 has 16 amino acids. In DNA form, the CDR3 reads TGTGCCAGCAGTTACCTCGGGACAGGTTTGAACACTGAAGCTTTCTTT. It codes for CASSYLGTGLNTEAFF.

This clone was detected only once. The chain has TRBV7-9 and TRBJ1-4; D might be TRBD1 (6 bases). Trimming took off 5 bases at V and 7 bases at J, with 14 bases between the two ends. Germline V gene sequence: CDR1 SEHNR, CDR2 FQNEAQ (reference sequence). The CDR3 length is 14 residues. CDR3 loop: CASSTTGSLEKLFF. CDR3 DNA sequence: TGTGCCAGCAGCACTACAGGGTCCCTTGAAAAACTGTTTTTT. The whole variable domain, filled in from reference TRBV7-9 and TRBJ1-4, reads DTGVSQNPRHKITKRGQNVTFRCDPISEHNRLYWYRQTLGQGPEFLTYFQNEAQLEKSRLLSDRFSAERPKGSFSTLEIQRTEQGDSAMYLCASSTTGSLEKLFFGSGTQLSVL.

This clone was seen a few times. CDR3 sequence: CAWSAGGGELFF. In nucleotides, the CDR3 is TGTGCCTGGAGTGCGGGGGGCGGGGAGCTGTTTTTT. The rearrangement joins TRBV30 to TRBJ2-2; TRBD2 matches 7 bases. Looked up from germline, CDR1 is GTSNPN and CDR2 is SVGIG (reference sequence). V trimming: 1 base; J trimming: 7 bases; junction bases outside the gene matches: 0. The CDR3 consists of 12 residues. Based on the CDR3 plus reference TRBV30 and TRBJ2-2, the full variable domain is SQTIHQWPATLVQPVGSPLSLECTVEGTSNPNLYWYRQAAGRGLQLLFYSVGIGQISSEVPQNLSASRPQDRQFILSSKKLLLSDSGFYLCAWSAGGGELFFGEGSRLTVL.

The chain employs TRBV5-1 and TRBJ1-1, with 7 bases lining up with TRBD1. The CDR3 runs 13 residues. V gave up 4 bases and J gave up 6 bases; unmatched junction bases: 6. Germline V lookup: CDR1 SGHRS, CDR2 YFSETQ. The CDR3 reads CASSTTGVAEAFF. Here the CDR3 DNA reads TGCGCCAGCAGCACTACAGGGGTAGCTGAAGCTTTCTTT. The full variable domain, its missing parts supplied by reference TRBV5-1 and TRBJ1-1, is KAGVTQTPRYLIKTRGQQVTLSCSPISGHRSVSWYQQTPGQGLQFLFEYFSETQRNKGNFPGRFSGRQFSNSRSEMNVSTLELGDSALYLCASSTTGVAEAFFGQGTRLTVV.

There are a few counts of this clone. This chain links TRBV5-4 with TRBJ2-5; no clear D. V lost 4 bases and J 5 bases, leaving 12 bases between the germline ends. The CDR3 has 13 residues. Germline V gene lookup returns CDR1 SGHNT and CDR2 YYREEE (reference sequence). In DNA form, the CDR3 reads TGTGCCAGCAGCCCGACTCCTATTGAGACCCAGTACTTC. Translating gives CASSPTPIETQYF.

The chain joins TRBV7-2 to TRBJ1-6, with 10 bases fitting TRBD1. Losses at the gene ends were 5 bases for V and 10 bases for J; bases not matched to a gene: 5. The CDR3 extends over 14 amino acids. Germline loops: CDR1 SGHTA, CDR2 FQGNSA. Here the CDR3 DNA reads TGTGCCAGCAGCGGACAGGGGGTAGGGTCACCCCTCCACTTT. The encoded protein is CASSGQGVGSPLHF.

The chain joins TRBV28 to TRBJ1-4; D is possibly TRBD1 (5 bases). Germline assignment: CDR1 MDHEN and CDR2 SYDVKM. This CDR3 region has 14 residues. V lost 3 bases, J lost 3 bases, and 8 bases lay in between. CDR3 sequence: CASSLGVANEKLFF. The DNA of the CDR3 is TGTGCCAGCAGTTTGGGGGTGGCTAATGAAAAACTGTTTTTT.

The J gene is TRBJ1-1, the V gene TRBV5-1, with D uncertain. CDR1 is SGHRS, CDR2 YFSETQ, per germline. The CDR3 totals 17 residues. V shed 5 bases and J shed 0 bases, with 20 bases lying between them. The DNA for the CDR3 is TGCGCCAGCAGACCCTCAGGACGCGGTGAATTGAACACTGAAGCTTTCTTT. It specifies CASRPSGRGELNTEAFF.

The chain has TRBV5-1 and TRBJ2-3; D may be TRBD2 (5 bases). CDR3 size: 15 residues. Trimming pared 2 bases from V and 1 base from J, leaving 11 bases between. Germline V lookup: CDR1 SGHRS, CDR2 YFSETQ. CDR3 sequence (DNA): TGCGCCAGCAGCTTTCTAGCAGTCGGCACAGATACGCAGTATTTT. As protein: CASSFLAVGTDTQYF.

The chain carries TRBV6-5 and TRBJ1-2; D is uncertain. The CDR3 is 14 amino acids. CDR1 and CDR2 from the germline V gene are MNHEY and SVGAGI. The V end was cut by 7 bases, the J end by 3 bases, with 15 bases between. As DNA, the CDR3 is TGTGCCAGCAAGACGGGCTCGGTTGACTATGGCTACACCTTC. Protein product: CASKTGSVDYGYTF.

The table lists this clone with a count of one. The CDR3 protein is CASSFATSGKEDTDTQYF. Written as DNA, the CDR3 is TGTGCCAGCAGTTTTGCGACTAGCGGGAAGGAAGACACAGATACGCAGTATTTT. The rearrangement links TRBV28 to TRBJ2-3, with 11 bases lining up with TRBD2. The J segment lost 2 bases and the V segment lost 3 bases, leaving 10 bases of the junction unmatched. This CDR3 comprises 18 residues. Germline V gene lookup returns CDR1 MDHEN and CDR2 SYDVKM.

The chain couples TRBV30 to TRBJ1-2; unclear D gene. CDR1 and CDR2 (germline): GTSNPN, SVGIG (reference sequence). The CDR3 consists of 12 residues. Trimming shortened V by 3 bases and J by 8 bases, and 13 bases separated the two germline ends. Written as DNA, the CDR3 is TGTGCCTGGAGAGAAGGGTGGGGAGGCTACACCTTC. Its protein is CAWREGWGGYTF.

This sequence joins TRBV6-1 and TRBJ1-3, with 8 bases aligning to TRBD1. The germline V gene encodes CDR1 MNHNS and CDR2 SASEGT. Trimming at V came to 2 bases and at J to 1 base, leaving 4 bases not matched to a gene. The CDR3 is 16 amino acids. The CDR3 protein is CASSEKDRGSGNTIYF. The CDR3 region has the DNA TGTGCCAGCAGTGAAAAAGACAGGGGTTCTGGAAACACCATATATTTT.

This rearrangement joins TRBV11-3 to TRBJ2-2; D might be TRBD2 (6 bases). V shed 5 bases and J shed 4 bases, with 11 bases lying between them. The CDR3 runs 14 residues. Germline V lookup: CDR1 SGHNT, CDR2 YENEEA. The CDR3 is CASSPLASTGELFF. DNA of the CDR3: TGTGCCAGCAGCCCCCTAGCGTCCACCGGGGAGCTGTTTTTT.

The chain joins TRBV6-4 to TRBJ2-1, with TRBD2 matching 8 bases. Germline CDR1 reads MRHNA; CDR2 reads SNTAGT. The CDR3 consists of 15 residues. After removal of 2 bases from V and 5 bases from J, the junction contained 5 bases not matched to a gene. The CDR3 DNA is TGTGCCAGCAGTGACCTTAGCGGGGCGAACAATGAGCAGTTCTTC. This translates into CASSDLSGANNEQFF.

The V and J genes are TRBV6-6 and TRBJ1-2; D unclear. V was pared by 9 bases and J by 2 bases, with 13 bases between. The CDR3 loop spans 13 amino acids. Per germline, CDR1 MNHNY and CDR2 SVGAGI (reference sequence). The CDR3 spells CARSRAQNYGYTF. DNA for the CDR3: TGTGCCAGATCGCGGGCGCAGAACTATGGCTACACCTTC.

This chain connects TRBV5-1 to TRBJ1-3, with D possibly being TRBD1 (5 bases). The V gene's germline CDR1 is SGHRS and CDR2 YFSETQ. The CDR3 is made up of 14 amino acids. V was shortened by 7 bases and J by 0 bases, with 11 bases between the two germline ends. The CDR3, as DNA: TGCGCCAGCTCAGGACACGTCTCTGGAAACACCATATATTTT. Translation: CASSGHVSGNTIYF. Looking up the rest from reference TRBV5-1 and TRBJ1-3 gives the full variable domain: KAGVTQTPRYLIKTRGQQVTLSCSPISGHRSVSWYQQTPGQGLQFLFEYFSETQRNKGNFPGRFSGRQFSNSRSEMNVSTLELGDSALYLCASSGHVSGNTIYFGEGSWLTVV.

This chain connects TRBV7-3 to TRBJ2-1; D is unclear. V was pared by 8 bases and J by 7 bases, with 12 bases between. Germline lookup yields CDR1 SGHTA and CDR2 FQGTGA. The CDR3 covers 12 residues. The CDR3 nucleotides are TGTGCCAGCGGAATCGAAGGGAATGAGCAGTTCTTC. Protein product: CASGIEGNEQFF.

The chain employs TRBV28 and TRBJ1-2; TRBD1 is a possible D gene (5 bases). This CDR3 has 12 residues. Trimming stripped 4 bases from V and 5 bases from J, with 8 bases between. CDR1 MDHEN and CDR2 SYDVKM come from the germline V gene. CDR3 region: CASSSRQYGYTF. CDR3 bases: TGTGCCAGCAGTTCCCGACAGTATGGCTACACCTTC.

The chain carries TRBV11-3 and TRBJ2-3; 12 bases fit TRBD2. After removal of 5 bases from V and 5 bases from J, the junction contained 8 bases not matched to a gene. Germline V gene data show CDR1 as SGHNT and CDR2 as YENEEA. This CDR3 has 16 residues. CDR3 nucleotides: TGTGCCAGCAGCAAGCTAGCGGGGGGGGTTGGAGATACGCAGTATTTT. It codes for CASSKLAGGVGDTQYF.